This entry lists 27 T cell receptor beta chains sequenced from one sample in a study of Ad26.COV2.S vaccination and SARS-CoV-2 variants (dated by TCRdb to the early 2020s). The library was built by means of the immunoSEQ multiplex PCR assay. Drawn from immuneACCESS, this table holds only the in-frame rearrangements with V and J called that TCRdb kept. Clones are partly lost; checked studies trace under half to an unresolved V gene and leave the rest unexplained. In all, the sample holds approximately 360,000 clones, and roughly four fifths of those were seen once. The ten top clones hold roughly 7.4% of the sample. Sample treatment or condition, as interpreted from the label and publication: around 19 received Ad26.COV2.S at low or high dose, single or two shots; about 5 received placebo; per-sample allocation not given. For vaccine and placebo recipients, the sequenced repertoires came from samples collected on day 63 after the first injection.

Sample: peripheral blood, taken in a trial of Ad26.COV2.S vaccine versus placebo. These receptors were obtained from a person aged 18-65 years who received the Ad26.COV2.S COVID-19 vaccine or a placebo.

The J gene is TRBJ2-7, the V gene TRBV5-6, with TRBD1 matching over 7 bases. The CDR3 is 14 residues long. Trimming took 0 bases from V and 4 from J; bases not matched to a gene: 4. Germline V CDR1 and CDR2: SGHDT, YYEEEE. The CDR3 loop reads CASSLGQGRYEQYF. Here the CDR3 DNA reads TGTGCCAGCAGCTTGGGACAGGGACGATACGAGCAGTACTTC. Looking up the rest from reference TRBV5-6 and TRBJ2-7 gives the full variable domain: DAGVTQSPTHLIKTRGQQVTLRCSPKSGHDTVSWYQQALGQGPQFIFQYYEEEERQRGNFPDRFSGHQFPNYSSELNVNALLLGDSALYLCASSLGQGRYEQYFGPGTRLTVT.

V and J are TRBV6-2 or TRBV6-3 and TRBJ1-1; D is unresolved. Trimming pared 6 bases from V and 7 bases from J, leaving 12 bases between. The germline gives CDR1 MNHEY, CDR2 SVGEGT. This CDR3 contains 12 residues. The CDR3 loop is CASSRFEGEAFF. For the CDR3, the DNA is TGTGCCAGCAGCCGATTTGAGGGTGAAGCTTTCTTT.

V is TRBV11-3 and J is TRBJ2-7; 11 bases align to TRBD1. Germline V CDR1 and CDR2: SGHNT, YENEEA. This CDR3 is built from 12 residues. V lost 6 bases to trimming and J lost 6 bases; unmatched junction nucleotides: 1. The CDR3 region is CASRDRGPEQYF. CDR3 sequence (DNA): TGTGCCAGCAGGGACAGGGGGCCCGAGCAGTACTTC. Combining the CDR3 with reference TRBV11-3 and TRBJ2-7 gives the whole variable domain EAGVVQSPRYKIIEKKQPVAFWCNPISGHNTLYWYLQNLGQGPELLIRYENEEAVDDSQLPKDRFSAERLKGVDSTLKIQPAELGDSAVYLCASRDRGPEQYFGPGTRLTVT.

This clone was observed once. The rearrangement joins TRBV5-4 to TRBJ2-1, with TRBD1 identical over 9 bases. CDR1 is SGHNT and CDR2 is YYREEE in the germline V gene (reference sequence). Trimming cost V 3 bases and J 6 bases; bases outside gene matches: 13. The CDR3 has 17 amino acids. CDR3 in DNA: TGTGCCAGCAGCTCACGGGTGGGACAGGGTACTATCAATGAGCAGTTCTTC. As protein: CASSSRVGQGTINEQFF.

V usage is TRBV24-1 and J usage is TRBJ1-1; D is possibly TRBD1 (5 bases). Germline CDR1 KGHDR, CDR2 SFDVKD. The length of the CDR3 is 15 residues. V was clipped by 2 bases and J by 2 bases, with 11 bases between them. Written as DNA, the CDR3 is TGTGCCACCAGTGATTCGGGACGGTCAAACACTGAAGCTTTCTTT. Its protein is CATSDSGRSNTEAFF.

This chain connects TRBV5-4 to TRBJ1-2; possibly TRBD1 for D (5 bases). The V and J ends lost 6 bases and 2 bases respectively, with 11 bases between them. The CDR3 has 13 amino acids. Germline V gives CDR1 SGHNT, CDR2 YYREEE (reference sequence). DNA for the CDR3: TGTGCCAGCACCTCTCCAGGGAACTATGGCTACACCTTC. It specifies CASTSPGNYGYTF.

The rearrangement links TRBV29-1 to TRBJ1-1; D gene ambiguous. The CDR3 sequence is 13 residues long. V was shortened by 7 bases and J by 4 bases, with 16 bases between the two germline ends. CDR1 is SQVTM, CDR2 ANQGSEA, per germline. The CDR3 DNA is TGCAGCGGCGGTAGGGAGTACGGCACTGAAGCTTTCTTT. This translates into CSGGREYGTEAFF.

This clone was observed a single time. The chain is built from TRBV5-4 and TRBJ1-2; D is unresolved. This CDR3 is built from 15 residues. Germline lookup yields CDR1 SGHNT and CDR2 YYREEE (reference sequence). Trimming removed 0 bases from V and 0 bases from J, with 9 bases in between. For the CDR3, the DNA is TGTGCCAGCAGCTTGGAGGGATCAGCTAACTATGGCTACACCTTC. Protein sequence: CASSLEGSANYGYTF.

This chain connects TRBV19 to TRBJ1-1; D not certain. The CDR3 loop spans 13 amino acids. Germline CDR1 LNHDA, CDR2 SQIVND (reference sequence). Trimming removed 8 bases at V and 5 bases at J, with 15 bases between. CDR3 bases: TGTGCCAGTCTCCCGGGGTTTGGGACTGAAGCTTTCTTT. It translates to CASLPGFGTEAFF.

The chain carries TRBV7-9 and TRBJ2-1; 10 bases align to TRBD2. Germline V lookup: CDR1 SEHNR, CDR2 FQNEAQ (reference sequence). Trimming took 7 bases from V and 8 from J; bases not matched to a gene: 8. The CDR3 runs 14 residues. CDR3 loop: CASTLSGRTDEQFF. The CDR3 nucleotides read TGTGCCAGCACCCTTAGCGGGAGGACAGATGAGCAGTTCTTC.

This sequence joins TRBV5-3 and TRBJ2-3; D could derive from TRBD1 or TRBD2 (5 bases each). TRBV5-3 is labeled an ORF, and its function is uncertain. The ends were cut back, 4 bases at V and 3 bases at J, with 15 bases in the middle. The CDR3 totals 15 residues. The CDR3 DNA follows: TGTGCCAGAAGCCCTTGGGACCCTACTACAGATACGCAGTATTTT. Its translation is CARSPWDPTTDTQYF.

The CDR3 DNA follows: TGCGCCAGCAGCTTAAAATGGCTAGCGGGAGCGAACACCGGGGAGCTGTTTTTT. It codes for CASSLKWLAGANTGELFF. V gene TRBV5-1 combines with J gene TRBJ2-2, with 10 nucleotides matching TRBD2. The V gene's germline CDR1 is SGHRS and CDR2 YFSETQ. V lost 2 bases, J lost 0 bases, and 7 bases stayed unmatched. The CDR3 consists of 18 residues.

The V call is TRBV6-2 or TRBV6-3, the J call TRBJ1-1; TRBD1 matches at 11 bases. This CDR3 is built from 15 residues. With V trimmed by 4 bases and J by 5 bases, 6 bases remained unmatched. Germline-derived CDR1 and CDR2 are MNHEY and SVGEGT. The CDR3 sequence is CASSSPGQGDTEAFF. In nucleotides, the CDR3 is TGTGCCAGCAGTTCTCCGGGACAGGGGGATACTGAAGCTTTCTTT.

The rearrangement joins TRBV4-3 to TRBJ1-6; a possible D gene is TRBD1 (5 bases). The CDR3 has 15 residues. In germline, CDR1 is LGHNA, CDR2 YSLEER. Trimming removed 3 bases at V and 10 bases at J, with 16 bases between. The CDR3: CASSQLGASGSPLHF. CDR3 DNA sequence: TGCGCCAGCAGCCAGCTAGGGGCATCCGGATCACCCCTCCACTTT.

The V call is TRBV9, the J call TRBJ1-2; D gene uncertain. V shed 4 bases and J shed 7 bases, with 20 bases lying between them. There are 15 residues in the CDR3. In germline, CDR1 is SGDLS, CDR2 YYNGEE. CDR3 in DNA: TGTGCCAGCAGCCCCAAGTTGGTAGCGACGGGTGGCTACACCTTC. It translates to CASSPKLVATGGYTF.

This chain joins TRBV30 and TRBJ2-5, with 9 bases lining up with TRBD1. The CDR3 runs 15 residues. V lost 0 bases to trimming and J lost 6 bases; unmatched junction nucleotides: 8. CDR1 GTSNPN and CDR2 SVGIG come from the germline V gene (reference sequence). The CDR3 sequence: CAWSVRQGGRKTQYF. The CDR3 nucleotides are TGTGCCTGGAGTGTACGACAGGGGGGGAGAAAGACCCAGTACTTC.

The chain combines TRBV11-2 with TRBJ1-4; no definite D call. The CDR3 consists of 13 residues. Germline loops: CDR1 SGHAT, CDR2 FQNNGV. The V end lost 5 bases, the J end lost 6 bases, and 10 bases lay between the germline ends. The CDR3 sequence is CASSPGRDEKLFF. The CDR3 DNA sequence: TGTGCCAGCAGCCCGGGAAGAGATGAAAAACTGTTTTTT.

The table lists this clone with a few counts. The chain links TRBV2 to TRBJ2-5; 8 bases match TRBD1. The V and J ends lost 6 bases and 4 bases, in that order; junction bases with no gene match: 7. Germline CDR1 and CDR2: SNHLY and FYNNEI. The CDR3 covers 14 residues. CDR3 amino acids: CASSLQGVGETQYF. The CDR3, as DNA: TGTGCCAGCAGCCTACAGGGGGTAGGAGAGACCCAGTACTTC.

This chain connects TRBV3-1 (or the pseudogene TRBV3-2) to TRBJ1-5; D gene uncertain. Between the trimmed V and J ends, which lost 2 bases and 0 bases, there was a span of 8 bases. The length of the CDR3 is 15 residues. The V gene's germline CDR1 is LGHDT and CDR2 YNNKEL (reference sequence). The DNA for the CDR3 is TGTGCCAGCAGCCAAAGAGGAGGTAGCAATCAGCCCCAGCATTTT. Its translation: CASSQRGGSNQPQHF.

This chain uses TRBV29-1 with TRBJ1-1; D unresolved. This CDR3 comprises 10 residues. CDR1 is SQVTM and CDR2 is ANQGSEA in the germline V gene. Trimming pared 7 bases from V and 1 base from J, leaving 4 bases between. CDR3 bases: TGCAGCGCCCGGAACACTGAAGCTTTCTTT. Its translation is CSARNTEAFF.

This chain links TRBV28 with TRBJ1-2; 8 bases are shared with TRBD1. The CDR3 is made up of 16 amino acids. Germline V CDR1 and CDR2: MDHEN, SYDVKM. J lost 0 bases, V lost 6 bases, and 9 bases had no gene match. DNA for the CDR3: TGTGCCAGCAGCCGAGGTGGGACAGGAGCTAACTATGGCTACACCTTC. Protein: CASSRGGTGANYGYTF.

This sequence joins TRBV9 and TRBJ1-2; possibly TRBD1 for D (5 bases). Trimming shortened V by 6 bases and J by 2 bases, and 11 bases separated the two germline ends. CDR1 SGDLS and CDR2 YYNGEE come from the germline V gene. This CDR3 is 13 amino acids long. The CDR3 sequence: CASTQGENYGYTF. CDR3 in DNA: TGTGCCAGCACCCAAGGGGAAAACTATGGCTACACCTTC.

CDR3 in DNA: TGTGCCAGCAGCCAGACGGGACAGTATAATTCACCCCTCCACTTT. This gives the protein CASSQTGQYNSPLHF. This chain uses TRBV6-5 with TRBJ1-6, with TRBD1 matching 7 bases. This CDR3 spans 15 amino acids. The ends lost 6 bases at V and 4 bases at J; junction bases unmatched: 6. CDR1 MNHEY and CDR2 SVGAGI come from the germline V gene.

The chain links TRBV3-1 (or the pseudogene TRBV3-2) to TRBJ2-7, with 8 positions matching TRBD2. Germline CDR1 is LGHDT and CDR2 is YNNKEL (reference sequence). This CDR3 region has 17 residues. J lost 3 bases, V lost 4 bases, and 14 bases had no gene match. The CDR3 loop is CASSPPGLARGFYEQYF. CDR3 coding DNA: TGTGCCAGCAGCCCCCCCGGACTAGCCCGGGGATTCTACGAGCAGTACTTC.

The rearrangement links TRBV7-3 to TRBJ2-1, with 7 positions matching TRBD2. The CDR3 has 19 residues. Germline CDR1 SGHTA, CDR2 FQGTGA. V dropped 2 bases and J dropped 2; count of bases not matched to a gene: 15. The CDR3: CASSLPLAGDRSPYNEQFF. DNA for the CDR3: TGTGCCAGCAGCTTACCCCTGGCGGGAGATAGATCCCCCTACAATGAGCAGTTCTTC. The whole variable domain, remainder taken from reference TRBV7-3 and TRBJ2-1, is GAGVSQTPSNKVTEKGKYVELRCDPISGHTALYWYRQSLGQGPEFLIYFQGTGAADDSGLPNDRFFAVRPEGSVSTLKIQRTERGDSAVYLCASSLPLAGDRSPYNEQFFGPGTRLTVL.

This clone was detected only a few times. V gene TRBV15 combines with J gene TRBJ2-5, with a possible D match to TRBD2 (6 bases). Trimming took off 3 bases at V and 2 bases at J, with 22 bases between the two ends. Germline V gene lookup returns CDR1 LNHNV and CDR2 YYDKDF (reference sequence). CDR3 length: 18 residues. CDR3 nucleotides: TGTGCCACCAGCAGGGGGACTGGGAGCGGAGGGGCGCAAGAGACCCAGTACTTC. It specifies CATSRGTGSGGAQETQYF.

The chain carries TRBV11-2 and TRBJ2-1; 9 positions agree with TRBD1. The CDR3 is made up of 15 amino acids. With V trimmed by 3 bases and J by 2 bases, 2 bases remained unmatched. CDR1 is SGHAT, CDR2 FQNNGV, per germline. The CDR3 nucleotides are TGTGCCAGCAGCTTTCGGGACAGGGCCTACAATGAGCAGTTCTTC. Protein product: CASSFRDRAYNEQFF.